A selection of T cell receptor beta chains follows, all from one sample in a study of shared clonotypes between healthy human individuals. Assay used: immunoSEQ multiplex PCR; TCRdb lists only in-frame clones, some missing. The sample lists millions of clones; roughly 96% were seen once. Sequencing was performed on naive CD4+ T cells sorted from blood. The receptors originated from a man between 18 and 29 years old in good health. Both conserved end residues are part of each CDR3. D genes are given only for firm matches. Size values are once, few and many counts, or a class for expanded clones, and some rows have none.

clone size,J gene,V gene,D gene,CDR3 protein,CDR3 DNA
.,TRBJ2-3,TRBV5-4,.,CASSLEGAGLDTQYF,TGTGCCAGCAGCTTGGAAGGGGCCGGGTTAGATACGCAGTATTTT
few,TRBJ2-1,TRBV6-5,.,CASSFTGHPDNEQFF,TGTGCCAGCAGTTTCACGGGACATCCAGACAATGAGCAGTTCTTC
.,TRBJ1-5,TRBV30,.,CAWSAQHAPSSNQPQHF,TGTGCCTGGAGCGCACAGCATGCGCCTTCTAGCAATCAGCCCCAGCATTTT
.,TRBJ2-3,TRBV9,.,CASSVGFSTDTQYF,TGTGCCAGCAGCGTAGGGTTTAGCACAGATACGCAGTATTTT
.,TRBJ1-1,TRBV30,.,CAWSRQGDEAFF,TGTGCCTGGAGTCGTCAGGGCGATGAAGCTTTCTTT
.,TRBJ1-1,TRBV5-5,.,CASSLRVGAGTEAFF,TGTGCCAGCAGCTTACGAGTGGGCGCGGGCACTGAAGCTTTCTTT
once,TRBJ2-1,TRBV5-4,.,CASSRRAASNEQFF,TGTGCCAGCAGCCGTCGAGCCGCATCCAATGAGCAGTTCTTC
.,TRBJ1-2,TRBV6-5,.,CASSSDLGGYTF,TGTGCCAGCAGCTCTGACCTTGGAGGCTACACCTTC
.,TRBJ1-2,TRBV4-1,.,CASSQSAASNYGYTF,TGCGCCAGCAGCCAATCGGCAGCGAGTAACTATGGCTACACCTTC
.,TRBJ1-6,TRBV9,.,CASSVLPDRDNSPLHF,TGTGCCAGCAGCGTATTGCCGGATCGTGATAATTCACCCCTCCACTTT
.,TRBJ2-7,TRBV6-5,.,CASSYLDLTGYEQYF,TGTGCCAGCAGTTACCTTGACCTGACCGGCTACGAGCAGTACTTC
.,TRBJ2-7,TRBV7-2,.,CASSLDGGRVSYEQYF,TGTGCCAGCAGCTTAGATGGGGGACGGGTCTCCTACGAGCAGTACTTC
.,TRBJ1-4,TRBV11-3,.,CASSPGREGLFF,TGTGCCAGCAGCCCGGGGAGGGAGGGACTGTTTTTT
.,TRBJ1-1,TRBV6-6,.,CASSYSENTEAFF,TGTGCCAGCAGTTACTCCGAGAACACTGAAGCTTTCTTT
.,TRBJ2-2,TRBV2,TRBD2,CASRAGTSVPGELFF,TGTGCCAGCAGAGCAGGGACTAGCGTCCCCGGGGAGCTGTTTTTT
.,TRBJ1-3,TRBV13,.,CASSFLVSGNTIYF,TGTGCCAGCAGCTTTTTGGTCTCTGGAAACACCATATATTTT
.,TRBJ1-2,TRBV6-5,TRBD1,CASSRDRVRPDGYTF,TGTGCCAGCAGCCGAGACAGGGTACGCCCGGATGGCTACACCTTC
.,TRBJ2-4,TRBV30,.,CAWSTLVLAKNIQYF,TGTGCCTGGAGTACTTTGGTCCTAGCCAAAAACATTCAGTACTTC
.,TRBJ2-5,TRBV6-5,TRBD2,CASRRLAGGQETQYF,TGTGCCAGCAGGCGACTAGCGGGGGGTCAAGAGACCCAGTACTTC
.,TRBJ2-3,TRBV11-2,.,CASSPPNTDTQYF,TGTGCCAGCAGCCCACCGAACACAGATACGCAGTATTTT
.,TRBJ2-1,TRBV19,TRBD2,CASSIGTGGNEQFF,TGTGCCAGTAGTATAGGGACGGGAGGCAATGAGCAGTTCTTC
once,TRBJ1-5,TRBV6-6,.,CASSGEQGQNQPQHF,TGTGCCAGCAGCGGTGAACAAGGGCAAAATCAGCCCCAGCATTTT
.,TRBJ1-2,TRBV19,TRBD1,CASAQHDTGTGGGYTF,TGTGCCAGTGCACAACATGACACCGGGACAGGGGGTGGCTACACCTTC
.,TRBJ1-6,TRBV9,TRBD1,CASSVGGGDSPLHF,TGTGCCAGCAGCGTAGGAGGGGGCGATTCACCCCTCCACTTT
.,TRBJ1-4,TRBV2,.,CASTLQGATNEKLFF,TGTGCCAGCACCCTTCAGGGTGCAACTAATGAAAAACTGTTTTTT
once,TRBJ1-2,TRBV30,.,CAWSSLQTYGYTF,TGTGCCTGGAGTTCGTTACAGACCTATGGCTACACCTTC
.,TRBJ2-7,TRBV6-1,.,CASRSATRGPYEQYF,TGTGCCAGCAGGTCAGCTACCAGGGGACCCTACGAGCAGTACTTC
.,TRBJ2-6,TRBV18,TRBD1,CASSPLGTGSSGANVLTF,TGTGCCAGCTCACCTTTGGGGACAGGGTCCTCTGGGGCCAACGTCCTGACTTTC
.,TRBJ1-5,TRBV2,.,CASRGYSNQPQHF,TGTGCCAGCAGGGGGTATAGCAATCAGCCCCAGCATTTT
.,TRBJ2-5,TRBV18,.,CASSPTLGQETQYF,TGTGCCAGCTCACCAACTCTGGGGCAAGAGACCCAGTACTTC
.,TRBJ2-3,TRBV30,TRBD2,CAWSSYSRLAGTRGRDTQYF,TGTGCCTGGAGTTCTTACTCAAGACTAGCGGGAACGCGGGGGAGAGATACGCAGTATTTT
.,TRBJ2-7,TRBV21-1,.,CASSPCRRELVFEQYF,TGTGCCAGCAGCCCCTGTCGACGTGAACTAGTCTTCGAGCAGTACTTC
once,TRBJ2-2,TRBV5-1,TRBD1,CASSLSGQGSTGELFF,TGCGCCAGCAGCCTGAGTGGACAGGGAAGCACCGGGGAGCTGTTTTTT
once,TRBJ2-1,TRBV5-6,.,CASSWGRYNEQFF,TGTGCCAGCAGCTGGGGGCGCTACAATGAGCAGTTCTTC
.,TRBJ1-2,TRBV7-9,TRBD1,CASTQGQGDGYTF,TGTGCCAGCACCCAGGGACAGGGGGATGGCTACACCTTC
.,TRBJ2-3,TRBV5-3,TRBD2,CARSASERGGTDTQYF,TGTGCCAGAAGCGCCTCCGAGCGGGGGGGCACAGATACGCAGTATTTT
once,TRBJ2-7,TRBV2,.,CASSDPGSIASYEQYF,TGTGCCAGCAGTGACCCAGGATCGATTGCCTCCTACGAGCAGTACTTC
.,TRBJ2-7,TRBV5-4,.,CASRAGARDEQYF,TGTGCCAGCAGGGCCGGGGCGCGGGACGAGCAGTACTTC
.,TRBJ2-7,TRBV28,.,CASSTTSSEQYF,TGTGCCAGCAGTACTACTAGCTCCGAGCAGTACTTC
.,TRBJ1-2,TRBV25-1,.,CASSELGTGLDGYTF,TGTGCCAGCAGTGAATTGGGAACAGGTCTGGATGGCTACACCTTC
.,TRBJ2-7,TRBV11-1,.,CASSLGAVSSYEQYF,TGTGCCAGCAGCTTAGGGGCAGTCAGTTCCTACGAGCAGTACTTC